The source of this T cell receptor beta chain is a study of a mutant IDH1 vaccine in newly diagnosed glioma. Study-level results: Variations in leading peripheral T cell clonotypes appeared to have no connection with pseudoprogression. There were vaccine-induced immune responses in just under 95% of the patients.

Time point meaning: baseline, week 1 (first vaccination visit). Stated treatment: pre-vaccination baseline after standard-of-care therapy. As concerns this clone: Its specificity is not known.

Some clones are missing from TCRdb's copy, which holds only in-frame ones; the method was immunoSEQ multiplex PCR. The table includes approximately 100,000 clones, approximately 90% detected once. Germline V gene data show CDR1 as SGHRS and CDR2 as YFSETQ. V lost 0 bases, J lost 0 bases, and 7 bases lay in between. The CDR3 has 15 residues. Sequenced material: PBMCs, taken from a glioma patient treated with radiotherapy, temozolomide or both. The sequence derives from a woman between 50 and 59 years old with glioma. The chain couples TRBV5-1 to TRBJ2-1; maybe TRBD2 (5 bases). The CDR3 loop reads CASSLVANSYNEQFF. CDR3 DNA: TGCGCCAGCAGCTTGGTAGCGAACTCCTACAATGAGCAGTTCTTC. The full variable domain, its missing parts supplied by reference TRBV5-1 and TRBJ2-1, is KAGVTQTPRYLIKTRGQQVTLSCSPISGHRSVSWYQQTPGQGLQFLFEYFSETQRNKGNFPGRFSGRQFSNSRSEMNVSTLELGDSALYLCASSLVANSYNEQFFGPGTRLTVL.